These T cell receptor beta chains were read from a single sample in a study of cytomegalovirus exposure and HLA in healthy donors. Measured with immunoSEQ multiplex PCR; TCRdb has only the in-frame clones, and not every one. The data show 120,000 to 150,000 clones, roughly three quarters seen once. Sequenced input: PBMCs. These receptors all come from a woman aged 30 to 39 in good health and CMV-seronegative. CDR3s include the opening cysteine and the closing phenylalanine or tryptophan. D genes are given only for firm matches. Only part of the rows carry a size: once, few, many, or a class if the clone is expanded.

>TRBD2|-|TRBJ2-3|TRBV11-1
CASSYTGTSGSADTQYF
TGTGCCAGCAGCTATACCGGGACTAGCGGGAGCGCAGATACGCAGTATTTT
>TRBD1|-|TRBJ2-1|TRBV19
CASSGQGIDEQFF
TGTGCCAGTAGTGGACAGGGAATAGATGAGCAGTTCTTC
>-|few|TRBJ2-2|TRBV2
CASSLYLNTGELFF
TGTGCCAGCAGTCTTTACTTAAACACCGGGGAGCTGTTTTTT
>TRBD1|-|TRBJ2-7|TRBV7-6
CASSFPGTGGNEQYF
TGTGCCAGCAGCTTCCCCGGGACAGGGGGTAACGAGCAGTACTTC
>TRBD2|-|TRBJ2-3|TRBV5-1
CASSLAGGSTQYF
TGCGCCAGCAGCTTGGCCGGGGGGAGTACGCAGTATTTT
>TRBD2|-|TRBJ2-3|TRBV10-3
CAISGQLAGVSTDTQYF
TGTGCCATCAGTGGACAACTAGCGGGAGTGAGCACAGATACGCAGTATTTT
>TRBD2|-|TRBJ2-7|TRBV5-5
CASSLFGLAGGDEQYF
TGTGCCAGCAGCTTGTTTGGGCTAGCGGGAGGGGACGAGCAGTACTTC
>-|-|TRBJ1-2|TRBV7-9
CASSHSDGYTF
TGTGCCAGCAGCCACTCGGATGGCTACACCTTC
>-|-|TRBJ1-1|TRBV6-5
CASSYEGIVAATEAFF
TGTGCCAGCAGTTACGAGGGTATCGTGGCAGCCACTGAAGCTTTCTTT
>-|-|TRBJ2-7|TRBV27
CASTAPNSYEQYF
TGTGCCAGCACCGCCCCTAACTCCTACGAGCAGTACTTC
>TRBD1|once|TRBJ2-3|TRBV9
CASSERQGSTDTQYF
TGTGCCAGCAGCGAGAGACAGGGTAGCACAGATACGCAGTATTTT
>-|-|TRBJ1-5|TRBV27
CAARVSNQPQHF
TGTGCTGCACGGGTTAGCAATCAGCCCCAGCATTTT
>-|once|TRBJ2-3|TRBV6-5
CASSYSTSVPDTQYF
TGTGCCAGCAGTTACTCGACTAGTGTCCCAGATACGCAGTATTTT
>TRBD2|-|TRBJ2-3|TRBV2
CASRTGTSGSDTQYF
TGTGCCAGCAGAACCGGGACTAGCGGGTCAGATACGCAGTATTTT
>TRBD2|-|TRBJ2-1|TRBV2
CASRLTSGSAGEQFF
TGTGCCAGCAGATTGACTAGCGGGAGCGCAGGTGAGCAGTTCTTC
>-|-|TRBJ1-1|TRBV7-9
CSSSLEGIEAFF
TGTTCCAGCAGCTTAGAGGGGATTGAAGCTTTCTTT
>TRBD2|-|TRBJ2-5|TRBV7-9
CASRTSGGLETQYF
TGTGCTAGTCGGACTAGCGGGGGGTTAGAGACCCAGTACTTC
>-|once|TRBJ1-1|TRBV9
CASSQGIGTEAFF
TGTGCCAGCAGCCAGGGGATAGGCACTGAAGCTTTCTTT
>TRBD1|-|TRBJ2-7|TRBV28
CASSSMGQQPYEQYF
TGTGCCAGCAGCTCCATGGGACAGCAACCCTACGAGCAGTACTTC
>TRBD2|-|TRBJ2-3|TRBV10-3
CAISPGTSGSTDTQYF
TGTGCCATCAGTCCCGGGACTAGCGGGAGCACAGATACGCAGTATTTT